Below, 32 T cell receptor beta chains from the same sample are listed, as sequenced in a study of T-cell reconstitution after alpha-beta-depleted transplantation in children. The library targeted TCRbeta and was prepared with unique molecular identifiers. Each CDR3 protein gets one entry after TCRdb re-called the PCR reads with MiXCR. The table has around 370,000 distinct CDR3 sequences, roughly 16% seen once. Sequencing was performed on PBMCs, mostly from graft donor cells, taken 360 days after TCRalphabeta/CD19-depleted stem cell transplant. All receptors come from a male patient between 2 and 10 years old who had a stem cell transplant for acute lymphoblastic leukemia, so the T cells may come from the graft donor.

The table lists this clonotype with many counts. The chain links TRBV6-2 or TRBV6-3 to TRBJ2-6; possible D gene TRBD1, 5 bases. Trimming shortened V by 0 bases and J by 2 bases, and 8 bases separated the two germline ends. Germline V lookup: CDR1 MNHEY, CDR2 SVGEGT. CDR3 length equals 16 residues. CDR3 nucleotides: TGTGCCAGCAGTTACTCTTGGGGCGCTGGGGCCAACGTCCTGACTTTC. Translated, it gives CASSYSWGAGANVLTF.

The chain joins TRBV7-8 to TRBJ2-1; TRBD2 is a possible D gene (6 bases). Trimming cost V 2 bases and J 0 bases, with 11 bases left between them. The CDR3 covers 16 residues. Per the germline V gene, CDR1 is SGHVS and CDR2 is FQNEAQ. Here the CDR3 reads CASSLLAGSSYNEQFF. The CDR3 coding sequence is TGTGCCAGCAGCTTATTGGCGGGAAGCTCCTACAATGAGCAGTTCTTC.

The chain joins TRBV9 to TRBJ1-1; unclear D gene. V dropped 2 bases and J dropped 1 base, with 6 bases sitting between them. CDR3 length equals 13 residues. Germline V gene sequence: CDR1 SGDLS, CDR2 YYNGEE. The CDR3 here is CASSVDWNTEAFF. DNA for the CDR3: TGTGCCAGCAGCGTGGACTGGAACACTGAAGCTTTCTTT.

The V call is TRBV7-2, the J call TRBJ2-7, with D perhaps given as TRBD1 or TRBD2 (5 bases each). Germline V gene sequence: CDR1 SGHTA, CDR2 FQGNSA. The CDR3 totals 14 residues. V shed 2 bases and J shed 3 bases, with 11 bases lying between them. CDR3 residues: CASSLPGRIYEQYF. For the CDR3, the DNA is TGTGCCAGCAGCTTACCGGGACGGATCTACGAGCAGTACTTC.

The table lists this clonotype with a few counts. V is TRBV28 and J is TRBJ1-2; no firm D call. The CDR3 is 13 amino acids. The V end lost 4 bases, the J end lost 4 bases, and 10 bases lay between the germline ends. Per germline, CDR1 MDHEN and CDR2 SYDVKM. In DNA form, the CDR3 reads TGTGCCAGCAGTTCGGACGTAAGCTATGGCTACACCTTC. It specifies CASSSDVSYGYTF.

This clonotype was seen at least ten times. The junction differs from germline at one of its ends, possibly a read error. This chain links TRBV28 with TRBJ2-7, with 10 bases matching TRBD2. The CDR3 totals 14 residues. Germline assignment: CDR1 MDHEN and CDR2 SYDVKM. CDR3 DNA sequence: TGCGCCAGCAGCTTAACTAGCGGGACCTACGAGCAGTACTTC. This sequence encodes CASSLTSGTYEQYF.

The V and J genes are TRBV20-1 and TRBJ1-1; possible D gene TRBD1, 6 bases. The CDR3 is 10 residues long. Trimming shortened V by 6 bases and J by 6 bases, and 8 bases separated the two germline ends. Germline assignment: CDR1 DFQATT and CDR2 SNEGSKA (reference sequence). The CDR3 loop is CSAGGPEAFF. DNA of the CDR3: TGCAGTGCCGGGGGGCCTGAAGCTTTCTTT.

This rearrangement joins TRBV28 to TRBJ2-7, with D perhaps matching TRBD1 (5 bases). V lost 5 bases to trimming and J lost 7 bases, with 18 bases between them. Germline values: CDR1 MDHEN, CDR2 SYDVKM. This CDR3 region has 14 residues. CDR3 nucleotides: TGTGCCAGCAGTCCTTTAGGGGCTTTTCTGGAGCAGTACTTC. Its protein product is CASSPLGAFLEQYF.

In its sample, this clonotype was seen many times. The V and J genes are TRBV10-3 and TRBJ2-7; D gene ambiguous. Germline CDR1 and CDR2: ENHRY and SYGVKD. V lost 0 bases to trimming and J lost 6 bases, with 15 bases between them. This CDR3 has 15 residues. Written as DNA, the CDR3 is TGTGCCATCAGTGAGTCGAGACCCCTATCTGGCGAGCAGTACTTC. Translating gives CAISESRPLSGEQYF.

The chain has TRBV7-6 and TRBJ1-2; TRBD1 is a possible D gene (5 bases). This CDR3 is 11 amino acids long. Per germline, CDR1 SGHVS and CDR2 FNYEAQ. The DNA of the CDR3 is TGTGCTGGGGGGGGGATAGGTGGCTACACCTTC. Translation gives CAGGGIGGYTF.

V and J are TRBV15 and TRBJ1-6; D is uncertain. The germline V and J ends were trimmed by 1 base and 7 bases, with 2 bases remaining between them. This CDR3 spans 12 amino acids. Germline lookup yields CDR1 LNHNV and CDR2 YYDKDF (reference sequence). CDR3 in amino acids: CATSRGNSPLHF. The CDR3 DNA follows: TGTGCCACCAGCAGAGGGAATTCACCCCTCCACTTT.

This rearrangement joins TRBV21-1 to TRBJ2-7; the D segment call TRBD1 is taken from the table without a DNA check. TRBV21-1 corresponds to a pseudogene. This CDR3 has 13 residues. The DNA of the CDR3 is TGTGCCAGCGGGGACAGCCCATCCTACGAGCAGTACTTC. Its translation is CASGDSPSYEQYF.

The rearrangement uses TRBV28 and TRBJ2-3; tentatively, D is TRBD1 (6 bases). Germline V gene data show CDR1 as MDHEN and CDR2 as SYDVKM. Trimming pared 5 bases from V and 1 base from J, leaving 13 bases between. The CDR3 sequence is 15 residues long. This CDR3 reads CASSQDRRGTDTQYF. CDR3 nucleotides: TGTGCCAGCAGTCAGGACAGACGAGGCACAGATACGCAGTATTTT.

The chain joins TRBV20-1 to TRBJ1-6, with unresolved D. The length of the CDR3 is 13 residues. V was pared by 6 bases and J by 5 bases, with 11 bases between. The germline gives CDR1 DFQATT, CDR2 SNEGSKA (reference sequence). In DNA, the CDR3 is TGCAGTGCCCCTAGGAGAGATAATTCACCCCTCCACTTT. Its translation: CSAPRRDNSPLHF.

The gene calls are TRBV9 and TRBJ2-3; the D call may be TRBD1 or TRBD2 (5 bases each). The V end lost 0 bases, the J end lost 0 bases, and 17 bases lay between the germline ends. Germline V lookup: CDR1 SGDLS, CDR2 YYNGEE. CDR3 size: 18 residues. CDR3 bases: TGTGCCAGCAGCGTAGCCAGTGGGACCCGCCTTAGCACAGATACGCAGTATTTT. Residues: CASSVASGTRLSTDTQYF.

Written as DNA, the CDR3 is TGTGCCAGCAGCACAGCTGCGGGAAACCCCGAGCAGTACTTC. Its translation: CASSTAAGNPEQYF. The J gene is TRBJ2-7, the V gene TRBV7-9; the D gene is possibly TRBD2 (6 bases). CDR1 SEHNR and CDR2 FQNEAQ come from the germline V gene (reference sequence). V was cut by 5 bases and J by 6 bases, with 17 bases left in between. This CDR3 has 14 amino acids.

This clonotype was detected only a few times. The V and J genes are TRBV12-3 or TRBV12-4 and TRBJ2-1; D might be TRBD2 (5 bases). The CDR3 is 16 amino acids. V was cut by 2 bases and J by 5 bases, with 16 bases left in between. For the CDR3, the DNA is TGTGCCAGCAGTTTATTCGTACTAGGTCGGGACAATGAGCAGTTCTTC. Translating it yields CASSLFVLGRDNEQFF.

This clonotype appeared a few times. The chain links TRBV15 to TRBJ2-3; D ambiguous. The germline gives CDR1 LNHNV, CDR2 YYDKDF (reference sequence). Trimming stripped 4 bases from V and 3 bases from J, with 8 bases between. This CDR3 has 13 amino acids. The CDR3 protein is CATSTYQTDTQYF. The CDR3 DNA follows: TGTGCCACCAGCACTTATCAAACAGATACGCAGTATTTT.

This clonotype was observed a handful of times. The chain recombines TRBV2 with TRBJ2-7, with D perhaps matching TRBD1 (6 bases). V gave up 5 bases and J gave up 5 bases, with 16 bases separating them. CDR1 is SNHLY, CDR2 FYNNEI, per germline. This CDR3 has 14 residues. Here the CDR3 DNA reads TGTGCCAGCAGTCTGGCAGGGGCCGGTGACGAGCAGTACTTC. This codes for CASSLAGAGDEQYF.

The table lists this clonotype with a few counts. The chain employs TRBV4-2 and TRBJ2-5, with D tentatively TRBD1 or TRBD2 (5 bases each). The germline V gene encodes CDR1 LGHNA and CDR2 YNFKEQ. Trimming cost V 2 bases and J 5 bases, with 18 bases left between them. The CDR3 runs to 16 residues. Written as DNA, the CDR3 is TGTGCCAGCAGCCAACGGGACGTACGATTCGCGGAGACCCAGTACTTC. Translating gives CASSQRDVRFAETQYF.

A few counts support this clonotype. The gene calls are TRBV4-3 and TRBJ2-1; D might be TRBD1 (6 bases). From germline, CDR1 is LGHNA and CDR2 YSLEER. V lost 1 base and J 6 bases, leaving 13 bases between the germline ends. CDR3 length equals 15 residues. This CDR3 is CASSQALGGPNEQFF. CDR3 nucleotide sequence: TGCGCCAGCAGCCAAGCCCTTGGGGGCCCCAATGAGCAGTTCTTC.

V and J are TRBV15 and TRBJ2-7, with 10 bases lining up with TRBD2. Germline V gene data show CDR1 as LNHNV and CDR2 as YYDKDF (reference sequence). V shed 0 bases, J shed 3 bases, and the junction held 2 bases outside the gene matches. The CDR3 has 15 residues. The CDR3 loop reads CATSREPSGSYEQYF. For the CDR3, the DNA is TGTGCCACCAGCAGAGAACCTAGCGGGAGCTACGAGCAGTACTTC.

This clonotype has more than one count but fewer than ten. The CDR3 DNA reads as TGCGCCAGCAGCTCAAGACTAGGCGACACAGATACGCAGTATTTT. Protein: CASSSRLGDTDTQYF. This chain links TRBV5-1 with TRBJ2-3; the D gene is possibly TRBD2 (6 bases). The germline gives CDR1 SGHRS, CDR2 YFSETQ. The CDR3 has 15 amino acids. Trimming removed 3 bases at V and 2 bases at J, with 13 bases between.

This chain connects TRBV5-6 to TRBJ2-7; D uncertain. Germline lookup yields CDR1 SGHDT and CDR2 YYEEEE. The CDR3 loop spans 14 amino acids. V lost 2 bases and J lost 3, with 12 bases in between. Here the CDR3 DNA reads TGTGCCAGCAGCTTTCCGGGCCCCAACTACGAGCAGTACTTC. Translation gives CASSFPGPNYEQYF.

The chain carries TRBV7-8 and TRBJ2-2, with D possibly matching TRBD1 (5 bases). Germline V lookup: CDR1 SGHVS, CDR2 FQNEAQ. Deletions cut 2 bases from V and 4 bases from J, with 11 bases between. The CDR3 has 15 amino acids. The CDR3, as DNA: TGTGCCAGCAGCTTATACGTCAGGGCCACCGGGGAGCTGTTTTTT. Its translation: CASSLYVRATGELFF. Full variable domain (outside the CDR3, taken from reference TRBV7-8 and TRBJ2-2): GAGVSQSPRYKVAKRGQDVALRCDPISGHVSLFWYQQALGQGPEFLTYFQNEAQLDKSGLPSDRFFAERPEGSVSTLKIQRTQQEDSAVYLCASSLYVRATGELFFGEGSRLTVL.

In its sample, this clonotype was seen a few times. The genes are TRBV10-1 and TRBJ2-7; D is undetermined. Trimming removed 3 bases from V and 8 bases from J, with 11 bases in between. The CDR3 sequence is 12 residues long. CDR1 is WNHNN, CDR2 SYGVQD, per germline (reference sequence). Written as DNA, the CDR3 is TGCGCCAGCAGTGACGGATCCACGAAGCAGTACTTC. Protein product: CASSDGSTKQYF.

This clonotype has ten or more counts. The chain links TRBV27 to TRBJ2-4; TRBD2 matches 7 bases. The CDR3 is made up of 14 amino acids. Germline-derived CDR1 and CDR2 are MNHEY and SMNVEV (reference sequence). J lost 5 bases, V lost 6 bases, and 7 bases had no gene match. The CDR3 DNA follows: TGTGCCAGCAGCTCGCTAGCGGAGCAAAACATTCAGTACTTC. It encodes CASSSLAEQNIQYF.

In this sample, this clonotype turned up a few times. This CDR3 reads CASSLAQGTDTQYF. The DNA for the CDR3 is TGTGCCAGCAGCTTGGCACAGGGCACAGATACGCAGTATTTT. The chain is built from TRBV5-5 and TRBJ2-3; D may be TRBD1 (5 bases). Trimming left V 0 bases short and J 1 base short, with 6 bases between. The length of the CDR3 is 14 residues. Looked up from germline, CDR1 is SGHKS and CDR2 is YYEKEE (reference sequence). The variable domain in full, completed from reference TRBV5-5 and TRBJ2-3, reads DAGVTQSPTHLIKTRGQQVTLRCSPISGHKSVSWYQQVLGQGPQFIFQYYEKEERGRGNFPDRFSARQFPNYSSELNVNALLLGDSALYLCASSLAQGTDTQYFGPGTRLTVL.

A few counts support this clonotype. V usage is TRBV29-1 and J usage is TRBJ2-7; TRBD1 matches 7 bases. CDR1 is SQVTM, CDR2 ANQGSEA, per germline. The CDR3 spans 13 residues. The V and J ends lost 5 bases and 2 bases, in that order; junction bases with no gene match: 6. CDR3 loop: CSVSRQGTYEQYF. In nucleotides, the CDR3 is TGCAGCGTTTCCAGACAGGGCACCTACGAGCAGTACTTC.

The CDR3, as DNA: TGTGCCAGCAGGGACAGGGAAAACACTGAAGCTTTCTTT. This encodes CASRDRENTEAFF. V is TRBV2 and J is TRBJ1-1; 8 bases line up with TRBD1. V shed 6 bases, J shed 2 bases, and the junction held 2 bases outside the gene matches. This CDR3 has 13 residues. Germline V CDR1 and CDR2: SNHLY, FYNNEI.

V gene TRBV4-3 combines with J gene TRBJ2-1; D is ambiguous. Germline assignment: CDR1 LGHNA and CDR2 YSLEER. Trimming removed 3 bases from V and 0 bases from J, with 12 bases in between. This CDR3 spans 16 amino acids. The CDR3 coding sequence is TGCGCCAGCAGCCATACAGAGGCCCGCTCCTACAATGAGCAGTTCTTC. Protein: CASSHTEARSYNEQFF.

This clonotype was seen a few times. A much bigger clone sits one base away, suggesting this may be a read error. The CDR3 region is CASSLDSSNQPQHF. CDR3 sequence (DNA): TGTGCCAGCAGTTTGGACAGTAGCAATCAGCCCCAGCATTTT. This sequence joins TRBV7-9 and TRBJ1-5; TRBD1 might be the D (6 bases). The V end lost 6 bases, the J end lost 0 bases, and 9 bases lay between the germline ends. The CDR3 contains 14 residues. Germline V gene lookup returns CDR1 SEHNR and CDR2 FQNEAQ (reference sequence).